The rows below give T cell receptor beta chains drawn from one sample of a study of read filtering for tumor transcriptome and immune sequencing. TCRdb processed the reads anew with MiXCR; each CDR3 protein has one entry. Here the sample spans around 30,000 distinct CDR3 sequences, around 18% being singletons. The specimen was a population of CD138-negative cells sorted from bone marrow. These receptors were taken from a donor older than 35 with multiple myeloma. CDR3s include the opening cysteine and the closing phenylalanine or tryptophan. The D gene is left open where the match is weak. Some rows have no size entry. The others give once, few or many, or a class for an expanded clone.

j_gene	d_gene	abundance	v_gene	CDR3aa
TRBJ2-2	NA	NA	TRBV11-2	CASSPPTQIRELFF
TRBJ1-5	NA	few	TRBV18	CASSNAFDTPDQPQHF
TRBJ2-3	TRBD2	many	TRBV20-1	CSAYHSGSSTDTQYF
TRBJ1-2	NA	NA	TRBV5-1	CASSSDAGYGYTF
TRBJ2-7	NA	many	TRBV28	CASSFGAAMAWYF
TRBJ2-7	NA	few	TRBV27	CASSPALAGVYEQYF
TRBJ2-1	NA	NA	TRBV5-1	CTSSQQEGSYNEQFF
TRBJ1-5	TRBD1	many	TRBV6-6	CASSVDRGSNQPQHF
TRBJ2-7	NA	medium-sized	TRBV5-1	CASSPGQTILEQYF
TRBJ1-4	NA	many	TRBV4-1	CASSPSSTSAEKLFF
TRBJ2-1	TRBD2	medium-sized	TRBV5-1	CASSLIAGSLINEQFF
TRBJ1-2	NA	NA	TRBV6-5	CASSRGSGYTF
TRBJ2-7	TRBD1	many	TRBV10-3	CAISESGTGVAYEQYF
TRBJ1-6	NA	medium-sized	TRBV12-3/TRBV12-4	CASRRDMSSPLHF
TRBJ2-1	NA	NA	TRBV18	CASSPQGSNEQFF
TRBJ1-1	NA	many	TRBV19	CASSILGGTEAFF
TRBJ1-5	TRBD1	few	TRBV27	CASSPQGAGGQPQHF
TRBJ2-1	TRBD1	many	TRBV5-4	CASSLDRGSYNEQFF